This TCR beta chain originates from a study of human T cells and chemical hapten exposure. This CDR3 is 16 amino acids long. Trimming removed 0 bases at V and 8 bases at J, with 19 bases between. Germline lookup yields CDR1 LGHNA and CDR2 YSLEER. Documented time point: pre-sensitization, week 0. Noted treatment: therapeutic diphenylcyclopropenone sensitization with weekly scalp DPC. TCRdb used MiXCR to reprocess the RACE reads, holding one entry per CDR3 protein. The sample includes under 110,000 distinct CDR3 sequences, approximately 12% of them seen just once. The sequence came from a woman in her 50s with alopecia areata. Some clones in this sample may be carry-over from other donors' samples. The rearrangement links TRBV4-3 to TRBJ1-2, with a tentative D call TRBD1 (6 bases). This specimen consisted of whole blood, obtained in connection with sensitization to the hapten diphenylcyclopropenone (DPC). Here the CDR3 DNA reads TGCGCCAGCAGCCAAGATAGGACAGCCCATCTATGGGGCTACACCTTC. It codes for CASSQDRTAHLWGYTF.